This T cell receptor (beta chain) is from a study of cytomegalovirus exposure and HLA in healthy donors. Sequencing used immunoSEQ multiplex PCR; TCRdb keeps in-frame clones, though not all of them. The table includes roughly 130,000 clones, roughly 86% detected once. The ends were cut back, 0 bases at V and 2 bases at J, with 17 bases in the middle. Germline V gives CDR1 SGHRS, CDR2 YFSETQ. This CDR3 contains 17 residues. On this clone itself: What it binds is unknown.

Study observations and caveats: Many donors shared some public TCRs, even though most TCR sequences were rare.

V usage is TRBV5-1 and J usage is TRBJ1-1; the D is unclear. Sequencing was done on a sample of PBMCs. The origin of this receptor is a man aged 25 to 45 in good health and CMV-seronegative. CDR3 sequence (DNA): TGCGCCAGCAGCTTGGGTGGTCTGCTCGGTCTCAACACTGAAGCTTTCTTT. Protein product: CASSLGGLLGLNTEAFF.